This section outlines one T cell receptor (beta chain) sequence together with its context. What it binds is unknown. The source of the sample is a study of T-cell reconstitution after alpha-beta-depleted transplantation in children. Unique molecular identifiers tagged the TCRbeta library. TCRdb passed the PCR reads through MiXCR, listing each CDR3 protein once. The sample has around 420,000 distinct CDR3 sequences, around 16% seen once. Study-wide points: T-cell counts and diversity at one year following transplant were attributed mainly to newly produced T cells. Certain patients had high TCRbeta diversity at day 60, and it came from recipient T cells and thymic progenitors that survived. Two months or so post-transplant, alpha-beta T cells reportedly derived from several hundred expanded graft clones.

Material: PBMCs, mostly from graft donor cells, obtained 360 days after TCRalphabeta/CD19-depleted stem cell transplant. The receptor's source is a boy under two years old who had a stem cell transplant for Wiskott-Aldrich syndrome, so the T cells may come from the graft donor.

The CDR3: CASSSRGLAGGLYNEQFF. The CDR3 DNA sequence: TGCGCCAGCAGCTCCAGGGGACTAGCGGGAGGTCTATACAATGAGCAGTTCTTC. The V gene is TRBV5-1, the J gene TRBJ2-1; 15 nucleotides agree with TRBD2. J lost 4 bases, V lost 3 bases, and 8 bases had no gene match. From germline, CDR1 is SGHRS and CDR2 YFSETQ. The CDR3 is made up of 18 amino acids.